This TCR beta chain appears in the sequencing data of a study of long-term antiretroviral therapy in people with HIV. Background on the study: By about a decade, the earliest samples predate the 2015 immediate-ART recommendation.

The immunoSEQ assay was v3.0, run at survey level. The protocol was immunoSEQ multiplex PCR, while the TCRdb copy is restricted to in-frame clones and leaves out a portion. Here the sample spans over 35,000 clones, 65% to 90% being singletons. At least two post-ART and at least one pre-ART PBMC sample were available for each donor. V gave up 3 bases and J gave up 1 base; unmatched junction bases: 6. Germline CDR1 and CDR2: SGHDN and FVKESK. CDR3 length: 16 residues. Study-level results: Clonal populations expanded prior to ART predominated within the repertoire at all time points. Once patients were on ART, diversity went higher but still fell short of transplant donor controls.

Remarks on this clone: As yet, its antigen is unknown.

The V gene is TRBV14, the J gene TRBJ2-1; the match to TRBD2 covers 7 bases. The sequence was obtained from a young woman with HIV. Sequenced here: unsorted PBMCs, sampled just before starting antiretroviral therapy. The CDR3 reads CASSHSSGYSYNEQFF. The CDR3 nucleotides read TGTGCCAGCAGCCATTCTAGCGGCTATTCCTACAATGAGCAGTTCTTC.